This T cell receptor (beta chain) appears in the sequencing data of a study of CD8 T cells in ankylosing spondylitis. This clonotype appeared many times. What it recognizes is unknown. For TCR beta, libraries came from quantitative 5'-RACE with molecular barcodes. TCRdb analysed the 5' RACE reads with MiXCR anew, one entry per CDR3 protein. There are 150,000 to 200,000 distinct CDR3 sequences in the sample; around a sixth occur only once, and 4.3% lies in the top ten. Study observations and caveats: Blood of patients with ankylosing spondylitis appeared to be characterized by a TCR beta motif of about eight highly homologous variants. Certain motif variants had earlier appeared in reactive arthritis synovial fluid and blood. Disease-linked clones reportedly concentrated significantly in matched ankylosing spondylitis synovial fluid.

The junction had 10 bases not matched to a gene; V was cut back by 5 bases and J by 5 bases. The CDR3 is 16 amino acids. Germline CDR1 and CDR2: SGHVS and FQNEAQ. This sequence joins TRBV7-8 and TRBJ2-1, with TRBD2 matching over 9 bases. This receptor was taken from a male donor aged 10 to 30 with ankylosing spondylitis or in good health (not recorded which). Specimen: blood, either unsorted or a sorted T cell fraction (not recorded which). The chain's CDR3 is CASSRVGASGNNEQFF. CDR3 sequence (DNA): TGTGCCAGCAGCCGAGTGGGGGCTAGCGGGAACAATGAGCAGTTCTTC.